The 10 T cell receptor beta chains below come from one sample, sequenced in a study of metastatic and nonmetastatic thyroid tumors. The entire patient cohort was treatment-naive prior to thyroid surgery. TCRdb recomputed clones from the PCR reads via MiXCR. The data contain 5,000 to 8,000 clones, roughly 32% of them singletons. The sequenced sample was adjacent normal tissue. Every receptor here comes from a female donor with papillary thyroid cancer or a benign thyroid nodule (not recorded which). Some clones in this sample may be carry-over from other donors' samples.

This clone is large. This chain joins TRBV7-2 and TRBJ1-2, with D possibly being TRBD1 (6 bases). CDR3 length: 14 amino acids. Deletions cut 5 bases from V and 7 bases from J, with 17 bases between. CDR1 is SGHTA and CDR2 is FQGNSA in the germline V gene. The chain's CDR3 is CASSPYLWTVGYTF. Written as DNA, the CDR3 is TGTGCCAGCAGCCCATACCTATGGACAGTTGGCTACACCTTC.

This clone occurred many times. The CDR3 spells CASSQLPGPGNYEQYF. CDR3 nucleotide sequence: TGTGCCAGCTCACAACTACCGGGACCGGGTAACTACGAGCAGTACTTC. The chain uses TRBV18 and TRBJ2-7; D may match TRBD1 or TRBD2 (5 bases each). The V gene's germline CDR1 is KGHSH and CDR2 LQKENI. The V and J ends lost 4 bases and 3 bases respectively, with 19 bases between them. The length of the CDR3 is 16 residues.

This chain uses TRBV4-1 with TRBJ1-2, with 8 positions matching TRBD1. The CDR3 is made up of 16 amino acids. CDR1 is MGHRA and CDR2 is YSYEKL in the germline V gene. The trim removed 3 bases at V and 1 base at J, leaving 7 bases unmatched. The CDR3 is CASSQTRTGGNYGYTF. In DNA form, the CDR3 reads TGCGCCAGCAGCCAGACCAGAACAGGGGGTAACTATGGCTACACCTTC.

V and J are TRBV6-1 and TRBJ1-3, with 7 bases lining up with TRBD1. Losses at the gene ends were 6 bases for V and 3 bases for J; bases not matched to a gene: 8. The CDR3 contains 15 residues. CDR1 and CDR2 (germline): MNHNS, SASEGT. The CDR3 protein is CASSLRGGNGNTIYF. CDR3 nucleotides: TGTGCCAGCAGCCTTCGAGGGGGCAATGGAAACACCATATATTTT.

Points on this clone: The junction shows a germline mismatch at one end, possibly a read error. The chain uses TRBV11-1 and TRBJ2-7, with 12 bases aligning to TRBD1. Germline CDR1 is SGHAT and CDR2 is FQDESV (reference sequence). The CDR3 loop spans 17 amino acids. The CDR3 here is CAISPTSGTGGIYQQCF. The CDR3 bases are TGTGCCATCAGTCCTACATCCGGGACAGGGGGCATCTACCAGCAGTGCTTC. The complete variable domain, with remaining parts taken from reference TRBV11-1 and TRBJ2-7, reads EAEVAQSPRYKITEKSQAVAFWCDPISGHATLYWYRQILGQGPELLVQFQDESVVDDSQLPKDRFSAERLKGVDSTLKIQPAELGDSAMYLCAISPTSGTGGIYQQCFGPGTRLTVT.

The chain joins TRBV30 to TRBJ1-2; 11 bases map to TRBD1. The CDR3 covers 16 residues. V lost 0 bases, J lost 6 bases, and 9 bases stayed unmatched. The germline V gene has CDR1 GTSNPN and CDR2 SVGIG (reference sequence). The CDR3 loop is CAWSVSVWDRGNGYTF. The CDR3 DNA is TGTGCCTGGAGTGTCAGTGTTTGGGACAGGGGGAATGGCTACACCTTC. Drawing the rest from reference TRBV30 and TRBJ1-2, the complete variable domain is SQTIHQWPATLVQPVGSPLSLECTVEGTSNPNLYWYRQAAGRGLQLLFYSVGIGQISSEVPQNLSASRPQDRQFILSSKKLLLSDSGFYLCAWSVSVWDRGNGYTFGSGTRLTVV.

This clone turned up a few times. The chain couples TRBV6-1 to TRBJ1-1, with D maybe TRBD1 (6 bases). Germline V CDR1 and CDR2: MNHNS, SASEGT. The V end was cut by 6 bases, the J end by 0 bases, with 14 bases between. The CDR3 is 15 amino acids. This CDR3 is CASRPKGGLNTEAFF. As DNA, the CDR3 is TGTGCCAGCAGACCAAAGGGGGGATTGAACACTGAAGCTTTCTTT.

V and J are TRBV11-2 and TRBJ2-3, with TRBD2 matching over 9 bases. The CDR3 covers 16 residues. V trimming: 5 bases; J trimming: 0 bases; junction bases outside the gene matches: 6. Germline values: CDR1 SGHAT, CDR2 FQNNGV. CDR3 loop: CASSKGLAVSTDTQYF. In DNA, the CDR3 is TGTGCCAGCAGCAAGGGACTAGCAGTAAGCACAGATACGCAGTATTTT.

V is TRBV6-2 or TRBV6-3 and J is TRBJ2-7; maybe TRBD1 (5 bases). This CDR3 has 14 amino acids. Trimming cost V 8 bases and J 1 base, with 15 bases left between them. Looked up from germline, CDR1 is MNHEY and CDR2 is SVGEGT. CDR3 sequence reads: CASYSRKGSYEQYF. Written as DNA, the CDR3 is TGTGCCAGCTATTCAAGAAAGGGGTCCTACGAGCAGTACTTC.

The CDR3 sequence: CASSMSQAPYEQYF. As DNA, the CDR3 is TGTGCCAGTAGTATGAGTCAGGCCCCCTACGAGCAGTACTTC. The chain is built from TRBV19 and TRBJ2-7; D not certain. The CDR3 length is 14 residues. V shed 3 bases and J shed 2 bases, with 11 bases lying between them. CDR1 is LNHDA, CDR2 SQIVND, per germline (reference sequence). Full variable domain (missing parts from reference TRBV19 and TRBJ2-7): DGGITQSPKYLFRKEGQNVTLSCEQNLNHDAMYWYRQDPGQGLRLIYYSQIVNDFQKGDIAEGYSVSREKKESFPLTVTSAQKNPTAFYLCASSMSQAPYEQYFGPGTRLTVT.